The 21 T cell receptor beta chains given below trace back to one sample, sequenced in a study of blood T cells in healthy people across ages. The second PCR ran about 6 to 12 cycles with a sample-barcoded 5' primer and J-beta primers. TCRdb reanalysed the 5' RACE reads using MiXCR and keeps one entry per CDR3 protein. The sample has around 1.5 million distinct CDR3 sequences; about 31% are singletons. The source material was blood. The receptors stem from a woman aged 25 to 39 in good health.

This clonotype was counted a few times. The V call is TRBV5-1, the J call TRBJ2-1, with 15 bases identical to TRBD2. CDR1 SGHRS and CDR2 YFSETQ come from the germline V gene. The length of the CDR3 is 13 residues. The trim removed 9 bases at V and 9 bases at J, leaving 4 bases unmatched. The chain's CDR3 is CATRTSGRGEQFF. In nucleotides, the CDR3 is TGCGCCACCAGGACTAGCGGGAGGGGTGAGCAGTTCTTC.

The gene calls are TRBV20-1 and TRBJ2-3; 7 bases are shared with TRBD2. The CDR3 is 14 residues long. Germline CDR1 is DFQATT and CDR2 is SNEGSKA (reference sequence). The CDR3: CSGEAGKGTDTQYF. The CDR3 DNA reads as TGCAGCGGGGAAGCGGGAAAGGGCACAGATACGCAGTATTTT.

The chain is built from TRBV28 and TRBJ2-1, with TRBD1 as a possible D gene (6 bases). The CDR3 is 18 amino acids. The germline V gene encodes CDR1 MDHEN and CDR2 SYDVKM. Trimming took off 4 bases at V and 0 bases at J, with 19 bases between the two ends. CDR3 in amino acids: CASSSPSWGPSSYNEQFF. The CDR3 DNA is TGTGCCAGCAGTTCCCCCTCCTGGGGGCCTAGCTCCTACAATGAGCAGTTCTTC. The complete variable domain, with remaining parts taken from reference TRBV28 and TRBJ2-1, reads DVKVTQSSRYLVKRTGEKVFLECVQDMDHENMFWYRQDPGLGLRLIYFSYDVKMKEKGDIPEGYSVSREKKERFSLILESASTNQTSMYLCASSSPSWGPSSYNEQFFGPGTRLTVL.

This clonotype was seen once. The J gene is TRBJ2-3, the V gene TRBV27; 7 nucleotides agree with TRBD2. The length of the CDR3 is 17 residues. V shed 5 bases and J 6 bases; nucleotides not matched to a gene: 17. Germline loops: CDR1 MNHEY, CDR2 SMNVEV (reference sequence). Here the CDR3 DNA reads TGTGCCAGCAGTCGAAAGAGACTAGCTCAGGGCTCGGATACGCAGTATTTT. It is translated as CASSRKRLAQGSDTQYF.

The V and J genes are TRBV4-2 and TRBJ2-3; D unclear. The CDR3 contains 15 residues. Trimming took off 5 bases at V and 1 base at J, with 13 bases between the two ends. Germline V gene data show CDR1 as LGHNA and CDR2 as YNFKEQ. This CDR3 is CASSFWVGGTDTQYF. Here the CDR3 DNA reads TGTGCCAGCAGCTTTTGGGTTGGAGGCACAGATACGCAGTATTTT.

The CDR3 sequence is CASSDDRAHYNEQFF. In DNA, the CDR3 is TGTGCCAGCAGCGACGACCGGGCCCACTACAATGAGCAGTTCTTC. The chain combines TRBV14 with TRBJ2-1; no clear D. Per germline, CDR1 SGHDN and CDR2 FVKESK. V lost 5 bases and J 3 bases, leaving 14 bases between the germline ends. CDR3 length: 15 amino acids. The variable domain in full, with the rest retrieved from reference TRBV14 and TRBJ2-1, is EAGVTQFPSHSVIEKGQTVTLRCDPISGHDNLYWYRRVMGKEIKFLLHFVKESKQDESGMPNNRFLAERTGGTYSTLKVQPAELEDSGVYFCASSDDRAHYNEQFFGPGTRLTVL.

The V gene is TRBV5-1, the J gene TRBJ2-7, with 8 bases fitting TRBD2. This CDR3 is 15 amino acids long. Germline values: CDR1 SGHRS, CDR2 YFSETQ. Trimming removed 0 bases from V and 5 bases from J; junction bases left unmatched: 7. As DNA, the CDR3 is TGCGCCAGCAGCTTGGACGGGAGGGCCTACAACGAGCAGTACTTC. Amino acids: CASSLDGRAYNEQYF.

With respect to this clonotype: A read error may be the cause here, since a much bigger clone is one base away. The chain couples TRBV4-1 to TRBJ2-1; 8 bases are shared with TRBD2. The CDR3 is 15 residues long. The germline V gene encodes CDR1 MGHRA and CDR2 YSYEKL. The CDR3 DNA sequence: TGCGCCAGCAGCAAAAGCGGGAGCGGTTACAATGGGCAGTTCTTC. Encoded protein: CASSKSGSGYNGQFF.

The chain uses TRBV5-1 and TRBJ1-4, with TRBD1 matching 9 bases. In germline, CDR1 is SGHRS, CDR2 YFSETQ. The J segment lost 5 bases and the V segment lost 3 bases, leaving 2 bases of the junction unmatched. This CDR3 contains 14 residues. The CDR3 DNA reads as TGCGCCAGCAGCTGGACAGGGGCGAATGAAAAACTGTTTTTT. This gives the protein CASSWTGANEKLFF.

The V and J genes are TRBV6-5 and TRBJ2-1, with no clear D. Trimming took 5 bases from V and 6 from J, leaving 11 bases between them. CDR1 MNHEY and CDR2 SVGAGI come from the germline V gene. The length of the CDR3 is 13 residues. CDR3 nucleotides: TGTGCCAGCAGTCGGACCGACGGCAATGAGCAGTTCTTC. It encodes CASSRTDGNEQFF.

The chain uses TRBV12-3 or TRBV12-4 and TRBJ2-1; D remains unclear. The V gene lost 8 bases and the J gene lost 3 bases, with 11 bases spanning the gap. There are 13 residues in the CDR3. The CDR3 nucleotides are TGTGCCAGCCGACCCTCAGTCTACAATGAGCAGTTCTTC. Translating gives CASRPSVYNEQFF.

Comments on this clonotype: The CDR3 end shows no conserved phenylalanine or tryptophan, and so a read error is likely. In nucleotides, the CDR3 is TGCAGCGTTGAAGCTGAGGAAGAGGGGCTATACAATGAGCAGTTCTGC. The encoded protein is CSVEAEEEGLYNEQFC. The chain uses TRBV29-1 and TRBJ2-1, with D perhaps matching TRBD1 or TRBD2 (5 bases each). The CDR3 consists of 16 residues. Trimming pared 1 base from V and 4 bases from J, leaving 17 bases between. Germline values: CDR1 SQVTM, CDR2 ANQGSEA.

This clonotype has just a few counts. This rearrangement joins TRBV20-1 to TRBJ2-1; D not certain. CDR3 size: 10 residues. Germline V CDR1 and CDR2: DFQATT, SNEGSKA (reference sequence). Trimming took off 0 bases at V and 9 bases at J, with 3 bases between the two ends. The CDR3 sequence is CSARDAEQFF. The CDR3, as DNA: TGCAGTGCTAGAGATGCTGAGCAGTTCTTC.

This clonotype was counted ten times or more. The V and J genes are TRBV20-1 and TRBJ2-3; TRBD2 matches at 12 bases. Germline V gives CDR1 DFQATT, CDR2 SNEGSKA (reference sequence). The CDR3 length is 17 residues. V gave up 1 base and J gave up 5 bases; unmatched junction bases: 10. The CDR3 DNA reads as TGCAGTGCTAGAGCTAGCGGGGGGGCAATGTCAAGAGATACGCAGTATTTT. It encodes CSARASGGAMSRDTQYF.

This clonotype was detected a few times. V gene TRBV6-1 combines with J gene TRBJ2-1, with 12 bases that match TRBD1. Trimming removed 3 bases from V and 0 bases from J; junction bases left unmatched: 12. Germline CDR1 reads MNHNS; CDR2 reads SASEGT. The CDR3 runs to 20 residues. The CDR3, as DNA: TGTGCCAGCAGTGACAACCGGGACAGGGGGCCCCCGAGCTCCTACAATGAGCAGTTCTTC. Amino acid sequence: CASSDNRDRGPPSSYNEQFF.

This clonotype came up many times. V usage is TRBV20-1 and J usage is TRBJ2-3, with 8 bases lining up with TRBD2. CDR1 is DFQATT and CDR2 is SNEGSKA in the germline V gene (reference sequence). The CDR3 has 14 amino acids. The V gene end was trimmed by 5 bases and the J gene end by 3 bases; junction bases not matched to a gene: 7. This CDR3 reads CSAPTGLVTDTQYF. The CDR3 DNA sequence: TGCAGTGCTCCCACGGGACTAGTAACAGATACGCAGTATTTT.

The chain has TRBV5-4 and TRBJ2-5, with no clear D. The J call is in doubt because the DNA end fits TRBJ2-7 better. Germline loops: CDR1 SGHNT, CDR2 YYREEE (reference sequence). The CDR3 is 13 amino acids. CDR3 DNA sequence: TGTGCCAGCAGCTTGGGAGAAATTAACGAGCAGTACTTC. Protein: CASSLGEINEQYF.

The chain combines TRBV12-3 or TRBV12-4 with TRBJ2-1; 8 nucleotides agree with TRBD1. CDR3 length: 14 residues. V dropped 5 bases and J dropped 2; count of bases not matched to a gene: 2. CDR3 sequence reads: CASSGQGTYNEQFF. The CDR3, as DNA: TGTGCCAGCAGTGGACAGGGAACCTACAATGAGCAGTTCTTC.

The chain couples TRBV5-1 to TRBJ1-3; 7 bases align to TRBD1. Germline trimming cut 3 bases from V and 0 bases from J; bases unmatched to any gene: 3. CDR3 length: 15 residues. Germline V gives CDR1 SGHRS, CDR2 YFSETQ. DNA of the CDR3: TGCGCCAGCAGCTGGGGACAGAGCTCTGGAAACACCATATATTTT. This translates into CASSWGQSSGNTIYF.

This clonotype has only a few counts. V is TRBV7-2 and J is TRBJ2-1; perhaps TRBD1 as D (5 bases). The germline gives CDR1 SGHTA, CDR2 FQGNSA. This CDR3 contains 14 residues. Trimming took 8 bases from V and 2 from J, leaving 13 bases between them. CDR3: CASGLGLAYNEQFF. The CDR3 region has the DNA TGTGCCAGCGGATTGGGGCTAGCCTACAATGAGCAGTTCTTC.

This chain connects TRBV24-1 to TRBJ2-1; D is perhaps TRBD1 (5 bases). V was cut by 0 bases and J by 5 bases, with 7 bases left in between. The germline V gene encodes CDR1 KGHDR and CDR2 SFDVKD. The CDR3 totals 14 residues. CDR3 nucleotide sequence: TGTGCCACCAGTGATTTGCAGGGTAACAATGAGCAGTTCTTC. It yields the protein CATSDLQGNNEQFF.